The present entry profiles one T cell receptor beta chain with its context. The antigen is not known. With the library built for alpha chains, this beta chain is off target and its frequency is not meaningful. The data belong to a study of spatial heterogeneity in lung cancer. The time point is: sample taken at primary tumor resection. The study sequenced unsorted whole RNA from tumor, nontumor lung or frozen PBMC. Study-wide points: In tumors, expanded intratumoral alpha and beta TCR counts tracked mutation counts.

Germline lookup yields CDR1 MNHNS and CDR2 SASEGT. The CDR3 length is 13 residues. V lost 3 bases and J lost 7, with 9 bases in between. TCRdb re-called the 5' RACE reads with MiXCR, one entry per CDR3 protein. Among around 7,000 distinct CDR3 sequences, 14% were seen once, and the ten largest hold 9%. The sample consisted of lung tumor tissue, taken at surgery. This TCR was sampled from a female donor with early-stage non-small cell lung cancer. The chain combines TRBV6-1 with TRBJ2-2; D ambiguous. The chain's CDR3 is CASSDGLVGELFF. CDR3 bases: TGTGCCAGCAGTGATGGTCTCGTCGGGGAGCTGTTTTTT.